These 2 T cell receptor beta chains originate from one sample sequenced in a study of T cell responses to AZD1222 COVID-19 vaccine (dated by TCRdb to the early 2020s). Library construction relied on the immunoSEQ multiplex PCR assay. The immuneACCESS repertoire file appears here via TCRdb, limited to in-frame rearrangements. These files lack a portion of the clones; in checked studies, under half of the deficit traces to unresolved V genes, and the cause of the others is not known. The sample profile shows around 30,000 clones; roughly 92% of them were found once. Clones ranked in the top ten supply roughly 42% of the sample. The time point label here, explained by the study, means: baseline before first vaccination. This material consisted of peripheral blood, taken on day 0 of AZD1222 vaccination. The receptors derive from an adult in good health.

J is TRBJ2-1 and V is TRBV7-2; 8 nucleotides match TRBD1. The J segment lost 15 bases and the V segment lost 5 bases, leaving 21 bases of the junction unmatched. Looked up from germline, CDR1 is SGHTA and CDR2 is FQGNSA. The CDR3 has 16 residues. Here the CDR3 reads CASSLHGGQGAIDRFF. The CDR3 nucleotides read TGTGCCAGCAGCCTCCATGGGGGGCAGGGGGCAATTGATCGGTTCTTC.

The V gene is TRBV3-1 (or the pseudogene TRBV3-2), the J gene TRBJ2-3; D ambiguous. Germline values: CDR1 LGHDT, CDR2 YNNKEL (reference sequence). V dropped 4 bases and J dropped 4 bases, with 12 bases sitting between them. CDR3 length: 14 amino acids. CDR3 loop: CASSPRRVADTQYF. CDR3 sequence (DNA): TGTGCCAGCAGCCCGCGTCGGGTGGCAGATACGCAGTATTTT.